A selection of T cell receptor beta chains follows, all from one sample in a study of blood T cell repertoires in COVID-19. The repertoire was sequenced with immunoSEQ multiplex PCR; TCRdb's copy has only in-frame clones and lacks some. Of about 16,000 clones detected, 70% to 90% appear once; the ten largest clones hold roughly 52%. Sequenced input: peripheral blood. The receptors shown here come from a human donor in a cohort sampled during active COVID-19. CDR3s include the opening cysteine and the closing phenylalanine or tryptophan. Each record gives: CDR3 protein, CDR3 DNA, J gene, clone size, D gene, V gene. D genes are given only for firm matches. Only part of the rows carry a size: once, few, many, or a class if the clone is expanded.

CDR3 protein: CASSIDTRPGELFF
CDR3 DNA: TGTGCCAGCAGCATTGACACCCGGCCCGGGGAGCTGTTTTTT
J gene: TRBJ2-2
clone size: .
D gene: .
V gene: TRBV11-2

CDR3 protein: CASSPRVPGQGTDTQYF
CDR3 DNA: TGTGCCAGCAGCCCCCGTGTCCCGGGACAGGGGACAGATACGCAGTATTTT
J gene: TRBJ2-3
clone size: .
D gene: TRBD1
V gene: TRBV7-3

CDR3 protein: CASSEGQSANYGYTF
CDR3 DNA: TGTGCCAGCAGTGAGGGCCAGTCAGCTAACTATGGCTACACCTTC
J gene: TRBJ1-2
clone size: .
D gene: .
V gene: TRBV25-1

CDR3 protein: CASSPFGQESTDTQYF
CDR3 DNA: TGTGCCAGCAGTCCCTTCGGACAGGAGAGCACAGATACGCAGTATTTT
J gene: TRBJ2-3
clone size: .
D gene: TRBD1
V gene: TRBV27

CDR3 protein: CASRPGTDPSEQYF
CDR3 DNA: TGTGCCAGCAGGCCCGGGACAGACCCCTCGGAGCAGTACTTC
J gene: TRBJ2-7
clone size: few
D gene: TRBD1
V gene: TRBV2

CDR3 protein: CASSHLGTGGDEQYF
CDR3 DNA: TGTGCCAGCAGCCACCTGGGGACAGGGGGCGACGAGCAGTACTTC
J gene: TRBJ2-7
clone size: .
D gene: TRBD1
V gene: TRBV3-1/TRBV3-2

CDR3 protein: CASSLDGGQGTDTQYF
CDR3 DNA: TGCGCCAGCAGCTTGGATGGGGGACAGGGCACAGATACGCAGTATTTT
J gene: TRBJ2-3
clone size: .
D gene: TRBD1
V gene: TRBV5-1

CDR3 protein: CASSESLAGATDTQYF
CDR3 DNA: TGCGCCAGCAGTGAGTCTCTAGCGGGGGCCACAGATACGCAGTATTTT
J gene: TRBJ2-3
clone size: .
D gene: TRBD2
V gene: TRBV10-1

CDR3 protein: CASSSTVSYEQYF
CDR3 DNA: TGCGCCAGCAGCTCGACAGTTTCCTACGAGCAGTACTTC
J gene: TRBJ2-7
clone size: .
D gene: .
V gene: TRBV5-1

CDR3 protein: CASSPAQGAGNEQFF
CDR3 DNA: TGTGCCAGCAGCCCCGCCCAGGGGGCAGGTAATGAGCAGTTCTTC
J gene: TRBJ2-1
clone size: .
D gene: TRBD1
V gene: TRBV3-1/TRBV3-2

CDR3 protein: CATRPTSGIYEQYF
CDR3 DNA: TGTGCCACCCGCCCAACCAGCGGCATCTACGAGCAGTACTTC
J gene: TRBJ2-7
clone size: .
D gene: .
V gene: TRBV15

CDR3 protein: CASSKEQGAKMNTEAFF
CDR3 DNA: TGTGCCAGCAGCAAAGAACAGGGGGCTAAGATGAACACTGAAGCTTTCTTT
J gene: TRBJ1-1
clone size: .
D gene: TRBD1
V gene: TRBV9

CDR3 protein: CASSPLPENTEAFF
CDR3 DNA: TGTGCCAGTAGTCCCCTCCCAGAGAACACTGAAGCTTTCTTT
J gene: TRBJ1-1
clone size: .
D gene: .
V gene: TRBV19

CDR3 protein: CASSSLAGGADTQYF
CDR3 DNA: TGTGCCAGCAGCTCACTAGCGGGGGGTGCAGATACGCAGTATTTT
J gene: TRBJ2-3
clone size: .
D gene: TRBD2
V gene: TRBV7-3

CDR3 protein: CASSLDRHNEQFF
CDR3 DNA: TGTGCCAGCAGCTTAGACAGGCATAATGAGCAGTTCTTC
J gene: TRBJ2-1
clone size: once
D gene: .
V gene: TRBV7-8

CDR3 protein: CASSPGQGATNYGYTF
CDR3 DNA: TGTGCCAGCAGCCCGGGACAGGGGGCAACGAACTATGGCTACACCTTC
J gene: TRBJ1-2
clone size: .
D gene: TRBD1
V gene: TRBV5-4

CDR3 protein: CASSMVAGTFTDTQYF
CDR3 DNA: TGTGCCAGTAGTATGGTGGCGGGGACCTTCACAGATACGCAGTATTTT
J gene: TRBJ2-3
clone size: .
D gene: .
V gene: TRBV19

CDR3 protein: CASSYDGVGYTF
CDR3 DNA: TGTGCCAGCAGTTACGACGGGGTCGGCTACACCTTC
J gene: TRBJ1-2
clone size: .
D gene: .
V gene: TRBV6-5

CDR3 protein: CASSAPPTGTWNIQYF
CDR3 DNA: TGTGCCAGCAGTGCCCCCCCGACAGGGACTTGGAACATTCAGTACTTC
J gene: TRBJ2-4
clone size: .
D gene: .
V gene: TRBV2

CDR3 protein: CASSPNRGDGYTF
CDR3 DNA: TGTGCCAGCAGTCCTAATCGGGGGGATGGCTACACCTTC
J gene: TRBJ1-2
clone size: .
D gene: .
V gene: TRBV11-2

CDR3 protein: CASSLDTSGGGQGKNIQYF
CDR3 DNA: TGTGCCAGCAGCCTGGATACTAGCGGGGGCGGGCAGGGCAAAAACATTCAGTACTTC
J gene: TRBJ2-4
clone size: .
D gene: TRBD2
V gene: TRBV5-5

CDR3 protein: CASRADRAGDTEAFF
CDR3 DNA: TGTGCCAGCAGAGCGGACAGGGCCGGGGACACTGAAGCTTTCTTT
J gene: TRBJ1-1
clone size: .
D gene: TRBD1
V gene: TRBV7-9

CDR3 protein: CASSLGSSSYNEQFF
CDR3 DNA: TGTGCCAGCAGCTTGGGTAGTTCCTCCTACAATGAGCAGTTCTTC
J gene: TRBJ2-1
clone size: .
D gene: .
V gene: TRBV5-4

CDR3 protein: CASSLQQGAGTGELFF
CDR3 DNA: TGTGCCAGCAGCCTTCAACAGGGGGCTGGTACCGGGGAGCTGTTTTTT
J gene: TRBJ2-2
clone size: .
D gene: TRBD1
V gene: TRBV7-9

CDR3 protein: CASSRGSVNTEAFF
CDR3 DNA: TGTGCCAGCAGTCGGGGGTCGGTGAACACTGAAGCTTTCTTT
J gene: TRBJ1-1
clone size: .
D gene: .
V gene: TRBV6-5